This TCR beta chain emerged from a study of a mutant IDH1 vaccine in newly diagnosed glioma. Study details: Patients had received radiotherapy, temozolomide, or both previously, most receiving both.

This clone has just one count. Its antigen is undetermined. There are 17 residues in the CDR3. Germline CDR1 SGDLS, CDR2 YYNGEE. J gave up 0 bases and V 1 base, and 8 bases lay outside the gene matches. Time point given: week 5, during vaccination. In the vaccine, a single dose held 300 ug of the mutant IDH1 20-mer peptide, along with topical imiquimod. Sequencing used immunoSEQ multiplex PCR; TCRdb keeps in-frame clones, though not all of them. This repertoire shows about 33,000 clones, 70% to 85% found once; its top ten account for about a quarter. The sample in question was PBMCs, obtained from a glioma patient whose treatment included an IDH1 peptide vaccine. The chain carries TRBV9 and TRBJ2-3, with 7 bases matching TRBD2. This clonotype was obtained from a man aged 25 to 40 with glioma. CDR3: CASSVFGVGGSTDTQYF. CDR3 DNA sequence: TGTGCCAGCAGCGTATTTGGAGTGGGAGGGAGCACAGATACGCAGTATTTT. Combining the CDR3 with reference TRBV9 and TRBJ2-3 gives the whole variable domain DSGVTQTPKHLITATGQRVTLRCSPRSGDLSVYWYQQSLDQGLQFLIQYYNGEERAKGNILERFSAQQFPDLHSELNLSSLELGDSALYFCASSVFGVGGSTDTQYFGPGTRLTVL.